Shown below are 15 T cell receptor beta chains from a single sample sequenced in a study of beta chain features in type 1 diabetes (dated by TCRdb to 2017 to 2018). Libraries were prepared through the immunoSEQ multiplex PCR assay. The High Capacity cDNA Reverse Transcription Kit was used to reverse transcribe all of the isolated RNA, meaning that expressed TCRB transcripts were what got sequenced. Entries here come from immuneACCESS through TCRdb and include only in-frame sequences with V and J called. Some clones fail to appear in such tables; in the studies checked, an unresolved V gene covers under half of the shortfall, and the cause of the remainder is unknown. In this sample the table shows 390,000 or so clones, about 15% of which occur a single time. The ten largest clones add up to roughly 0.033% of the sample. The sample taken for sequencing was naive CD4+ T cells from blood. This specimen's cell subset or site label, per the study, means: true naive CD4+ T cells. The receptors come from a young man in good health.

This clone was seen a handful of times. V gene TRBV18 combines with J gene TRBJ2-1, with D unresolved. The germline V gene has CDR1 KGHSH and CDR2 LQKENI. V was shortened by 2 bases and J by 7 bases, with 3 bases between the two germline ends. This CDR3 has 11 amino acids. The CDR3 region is CASSPKNEQFF. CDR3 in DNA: TGTGCCAGCTCACCAAAGAATGAGCAGTTCTTC.

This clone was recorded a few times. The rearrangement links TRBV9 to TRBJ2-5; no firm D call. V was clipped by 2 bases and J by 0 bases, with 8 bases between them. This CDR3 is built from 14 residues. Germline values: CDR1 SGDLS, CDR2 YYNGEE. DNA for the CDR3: TGTGCCAGCAGCGTTTTCCCGTACCAAGAGACCCAGTACTTC. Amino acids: CASSVFPYQETQYF.

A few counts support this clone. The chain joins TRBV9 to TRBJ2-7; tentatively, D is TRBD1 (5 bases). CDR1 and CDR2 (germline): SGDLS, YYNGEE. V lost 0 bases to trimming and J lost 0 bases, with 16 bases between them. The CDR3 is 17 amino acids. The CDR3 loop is CASSVGARQGSSYEQYF. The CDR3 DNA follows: TGTGCCAGCAGCGTAGGAGCTCGTCAGGGAAGCTCCTACGAGCAGTACTTC.

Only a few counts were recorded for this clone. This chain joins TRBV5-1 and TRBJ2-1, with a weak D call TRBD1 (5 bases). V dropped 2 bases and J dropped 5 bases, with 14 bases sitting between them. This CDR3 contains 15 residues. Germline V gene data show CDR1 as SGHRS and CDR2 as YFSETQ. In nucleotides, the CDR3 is TGCGCCAGCAGCTTTCGGGCAGGGTCGGACAATGAGCAGTTCTTC. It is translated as CASSFRAGSDNEQFF.

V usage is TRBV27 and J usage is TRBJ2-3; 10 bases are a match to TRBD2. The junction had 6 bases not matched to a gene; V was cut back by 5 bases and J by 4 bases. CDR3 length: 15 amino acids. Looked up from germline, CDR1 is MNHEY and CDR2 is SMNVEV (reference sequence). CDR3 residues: CASSLLAGGSDTQYF. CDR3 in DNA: TGTGCCAGCAGTCTCTTAGCGGGAGGCTCAGATACGCAGTATTTT.

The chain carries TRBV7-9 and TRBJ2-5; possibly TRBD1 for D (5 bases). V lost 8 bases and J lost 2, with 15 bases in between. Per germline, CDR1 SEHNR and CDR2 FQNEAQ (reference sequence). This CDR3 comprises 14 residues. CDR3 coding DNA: TGTGCCAGCCCGGGCAGGGAAGGGCAAGAGACCCAGTACTTC. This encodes CASPGREGQETQYF.

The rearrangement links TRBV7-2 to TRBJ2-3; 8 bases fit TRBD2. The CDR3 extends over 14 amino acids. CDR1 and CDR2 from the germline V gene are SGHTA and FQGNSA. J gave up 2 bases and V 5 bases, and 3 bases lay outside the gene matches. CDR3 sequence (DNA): TGTGCCAGCAGCCACGGGGGGGTCACAGATACGCAGTATTTT. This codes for CASSHGGVTDTQYF.

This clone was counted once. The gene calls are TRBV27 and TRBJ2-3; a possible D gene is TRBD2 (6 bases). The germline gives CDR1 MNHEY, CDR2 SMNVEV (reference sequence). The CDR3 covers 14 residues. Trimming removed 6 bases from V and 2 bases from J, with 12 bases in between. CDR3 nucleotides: TGTGCCAGCAGCCAGACTAGTACCACAGATACGCAGTATTTT. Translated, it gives CASSQTSTTDTQYF.

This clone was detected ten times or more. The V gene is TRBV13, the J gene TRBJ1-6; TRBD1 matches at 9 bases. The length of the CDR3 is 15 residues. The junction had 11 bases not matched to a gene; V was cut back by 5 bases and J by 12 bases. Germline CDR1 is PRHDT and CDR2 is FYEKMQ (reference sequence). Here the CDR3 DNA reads TGTGCCAGCAGCCGATCCGGGACAGGGTCTGGACCCCTCCACTTT. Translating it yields CASSRSGTGSGPLHF.

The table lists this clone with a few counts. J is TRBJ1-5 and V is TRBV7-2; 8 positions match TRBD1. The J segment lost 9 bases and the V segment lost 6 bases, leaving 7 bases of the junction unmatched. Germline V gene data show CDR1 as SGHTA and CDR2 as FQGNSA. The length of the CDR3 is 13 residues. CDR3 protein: CASRTTGDGPQHF. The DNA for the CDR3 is TGTGCCAGCAGGACGACAGGGGATGGGCCCCAGCATTTT.

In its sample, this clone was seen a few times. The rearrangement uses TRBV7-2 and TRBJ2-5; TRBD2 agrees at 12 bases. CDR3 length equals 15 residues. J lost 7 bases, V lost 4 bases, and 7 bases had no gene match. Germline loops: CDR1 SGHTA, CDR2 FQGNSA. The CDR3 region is CASSSLAGGPGTQYF. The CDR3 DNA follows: TGTGCCAGCAGCTCGCTAGCGGGGGGGCCTGGGACCCAGTACTTC.

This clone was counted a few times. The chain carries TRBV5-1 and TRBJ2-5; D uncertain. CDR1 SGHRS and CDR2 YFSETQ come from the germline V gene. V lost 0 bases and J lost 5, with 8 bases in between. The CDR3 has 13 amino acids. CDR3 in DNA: TGCGCCAGCAGCTTGGCCTTCGTGGAGACCCAGTACTTC. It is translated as CASSLAFVETQYF.

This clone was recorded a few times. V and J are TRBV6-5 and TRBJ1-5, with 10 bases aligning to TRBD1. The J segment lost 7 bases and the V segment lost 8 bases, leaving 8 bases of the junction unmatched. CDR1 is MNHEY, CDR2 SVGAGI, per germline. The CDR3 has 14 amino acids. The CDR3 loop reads CASASGTGDQPQHF. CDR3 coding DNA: TGTGCCAGCGCGTCCGGGACAGGGGACCAGCCCCAGCATTTT.

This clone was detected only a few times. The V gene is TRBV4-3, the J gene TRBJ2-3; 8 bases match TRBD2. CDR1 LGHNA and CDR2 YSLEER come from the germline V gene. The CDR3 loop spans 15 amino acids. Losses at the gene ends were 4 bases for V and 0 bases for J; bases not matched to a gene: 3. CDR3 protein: CASSRTSSSTDTQYF. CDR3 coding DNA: TGCGCCAGCAGCCGGACTAGCAGTAGCACAGATACGCAGTATTTT.

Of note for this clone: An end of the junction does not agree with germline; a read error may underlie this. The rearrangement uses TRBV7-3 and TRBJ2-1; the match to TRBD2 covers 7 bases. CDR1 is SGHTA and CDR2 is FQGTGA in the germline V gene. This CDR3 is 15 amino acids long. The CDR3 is CASSVTGLVISEQFF. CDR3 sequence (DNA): TGTGCCAGCAGCGTAACCGGACTAGTGATAAGTGAGCAGTTCTTC.